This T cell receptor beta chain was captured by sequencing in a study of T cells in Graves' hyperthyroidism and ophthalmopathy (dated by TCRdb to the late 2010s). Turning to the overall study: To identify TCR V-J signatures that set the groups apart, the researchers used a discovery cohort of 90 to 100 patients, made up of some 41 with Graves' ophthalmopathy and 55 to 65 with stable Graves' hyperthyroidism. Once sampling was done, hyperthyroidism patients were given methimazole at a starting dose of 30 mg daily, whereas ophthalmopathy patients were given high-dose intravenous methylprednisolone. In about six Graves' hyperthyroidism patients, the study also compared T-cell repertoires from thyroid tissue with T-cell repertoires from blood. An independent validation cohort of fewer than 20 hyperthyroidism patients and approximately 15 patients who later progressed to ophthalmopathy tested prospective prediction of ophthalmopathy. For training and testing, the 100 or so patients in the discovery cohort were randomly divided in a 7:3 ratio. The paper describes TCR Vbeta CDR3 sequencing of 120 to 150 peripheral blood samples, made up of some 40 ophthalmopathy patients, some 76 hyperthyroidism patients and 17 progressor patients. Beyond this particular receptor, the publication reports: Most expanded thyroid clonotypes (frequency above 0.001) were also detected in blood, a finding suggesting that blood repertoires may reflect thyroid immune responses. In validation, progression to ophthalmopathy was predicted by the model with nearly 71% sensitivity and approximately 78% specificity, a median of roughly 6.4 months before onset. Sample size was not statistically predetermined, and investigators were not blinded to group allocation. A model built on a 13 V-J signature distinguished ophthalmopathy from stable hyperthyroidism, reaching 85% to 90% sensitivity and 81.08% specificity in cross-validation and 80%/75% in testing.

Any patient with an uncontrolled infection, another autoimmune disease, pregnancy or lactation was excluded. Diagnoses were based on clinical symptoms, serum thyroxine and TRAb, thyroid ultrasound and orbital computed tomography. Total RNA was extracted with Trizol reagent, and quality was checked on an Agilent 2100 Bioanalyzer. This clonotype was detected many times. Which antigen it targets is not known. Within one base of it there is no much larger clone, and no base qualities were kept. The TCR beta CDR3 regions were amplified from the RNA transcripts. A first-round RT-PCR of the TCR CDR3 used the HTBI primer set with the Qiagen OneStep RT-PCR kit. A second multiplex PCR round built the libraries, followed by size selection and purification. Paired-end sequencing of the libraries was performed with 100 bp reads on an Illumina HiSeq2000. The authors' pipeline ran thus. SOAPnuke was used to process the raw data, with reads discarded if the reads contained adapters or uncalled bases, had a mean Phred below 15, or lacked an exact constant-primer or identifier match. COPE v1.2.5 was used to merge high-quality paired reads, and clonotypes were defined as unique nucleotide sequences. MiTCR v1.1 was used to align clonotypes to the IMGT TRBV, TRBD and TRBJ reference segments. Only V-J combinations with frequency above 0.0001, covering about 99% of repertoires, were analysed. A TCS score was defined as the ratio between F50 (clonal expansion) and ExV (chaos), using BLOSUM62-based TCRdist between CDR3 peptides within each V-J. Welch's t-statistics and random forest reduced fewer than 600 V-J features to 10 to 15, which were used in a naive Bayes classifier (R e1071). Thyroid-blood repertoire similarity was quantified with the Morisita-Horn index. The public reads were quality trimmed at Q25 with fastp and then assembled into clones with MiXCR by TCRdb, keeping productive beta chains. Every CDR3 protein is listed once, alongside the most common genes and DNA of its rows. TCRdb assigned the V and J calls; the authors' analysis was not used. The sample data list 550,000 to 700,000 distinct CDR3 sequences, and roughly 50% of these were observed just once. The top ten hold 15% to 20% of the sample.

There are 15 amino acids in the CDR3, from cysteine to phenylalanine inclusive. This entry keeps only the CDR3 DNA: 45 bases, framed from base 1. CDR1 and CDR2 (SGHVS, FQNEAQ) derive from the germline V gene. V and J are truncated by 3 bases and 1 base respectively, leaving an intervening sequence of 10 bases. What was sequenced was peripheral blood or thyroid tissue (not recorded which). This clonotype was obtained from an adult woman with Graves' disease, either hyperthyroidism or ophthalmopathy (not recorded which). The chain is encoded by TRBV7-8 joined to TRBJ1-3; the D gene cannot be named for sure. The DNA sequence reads TGTGCCAGCAGCTTCAGAGTGGGGTCTGGAAACACCATATATTTT. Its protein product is CASSFRVGSGNTIYF.